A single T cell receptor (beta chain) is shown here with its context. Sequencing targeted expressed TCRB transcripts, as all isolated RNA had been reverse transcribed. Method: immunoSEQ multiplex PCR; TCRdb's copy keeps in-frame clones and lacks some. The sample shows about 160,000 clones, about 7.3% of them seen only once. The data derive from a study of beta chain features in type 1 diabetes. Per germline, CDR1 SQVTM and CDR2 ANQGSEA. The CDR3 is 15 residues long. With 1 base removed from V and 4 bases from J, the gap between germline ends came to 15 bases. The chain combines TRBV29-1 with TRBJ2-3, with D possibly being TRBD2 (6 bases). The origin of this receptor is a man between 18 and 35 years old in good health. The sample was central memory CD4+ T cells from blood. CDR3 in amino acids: CSVEGSGGSADTQYF. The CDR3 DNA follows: TGCAGCGTTGAAGGGTCCGGGGGAAGCGCAGATACGCAGTATTTT.